Listed below are T cell receptor beta chains from one sample, sequenced in a study of T cell changes during pregnancy in multiple sclerosis. Sequenced by immunoSEQ multiplex PCR; TCRdb stores in-frame clones only, minus some. The sample has about 70,000 clones; almost 95% are singletons. The sequencing here drew on CD8+ T cells from peripheral blood mononuclear cells, taken in the third trimester of pregnancy. The source of these receptors is a female donor in good health, enrolled as a control in a pregnancy study. CDR3s include the opening cysteine and the closing phenylalanine or tryptophan. Fields, in order: clone size, CDR3 length, V gene, J gene, D gene, CDR3 protein, CDR3 DNA. A D gene is named only where the DNA matches it firmly. Clone size, where shown, is once, few, many, or a class for clones that have expanded.

size: -
length: 16
V: TRBV7-9
J: TRBJ2-1
D: -
CDR3: CASSPRDNYRLDEQFF
DNA: TGTGCCAGCAGCCCTCGGGACAACTATCGGTTGGATGAGCAGTTCTTC

size: -
length: 14
V: TRBV5-1
J: TRBJ2-7
D: -
CDR3: CASSGGTEDYEQYF
DNA: TGCGCCAGCAGCGGCGGGACGGAGGACTACGAGCAGTACTTC

size: -
length: 15
V: TRBV13
J: TRBJ2-7
D: -
CDR3: CASSPSGTLGNEQYF
DNA: TGTGCCAGCAGCCCATCCGGGACACTGGGGAACGAGCAGTACTTC

size: -
length: 12
V: TRBV6-5
J: TRBJ2-1
D: -
CDR3: CASRGAGVEQFF
DNA: TGTGCCAGCAGGGGGGCGGGGGTTGAGCAGTTCTTC

size: -
length: 15
V: TRBV5-6
J: TRBJ1-1
D: -
CDR3: CASSLGPNRDTEAFF
DNA: TGTGCCAGCAGCTTGGGCCCGAACCGGGACACTGAAGCTTTCTTT

size: -
length: 17
V: TRBV5-1
J: TRBJ1-2
D: TRBD1
CDR3: CASSLSPGQVVQGGYTF
DNA: TGCGCCAGCAGCCTAAGCCCCGGACAGGTGGTTCAAGGTGGCTACACCTTC

size: -
length: 16
V: TRBV6-1
J: TRBJ1-1
D: TRBD1
CDR3: CASSAHRGLGRTEAFF
DNA: TGTGCCAGCAGTGCCCACAGGGGGCTAGGGCGGACTGAAGCTTTCTTT

size: -
length: 14
V: TRBV5-6
J: TRBJ2-1
D: TRBD1
CDR3: CASSGGQGANEQFF
DNA: TGTGCCAGCAGCGGCGGACAGGGGGCCAATGAGCAGTTCTTC

size: -
length: 15
V: TRBV7-9
J: TRBJ2-6
D: -
CDR3: CASIASGSGANVLTF
DNA: TGTGCCAGCATCGCGTCGGGCTCTGGGGCCAACGTCCTGACTTTC

size: -
length: 16
V: TRBV4-2
J: TRBJ2-3
D: TRBD2
CDR3: CASSQALAVSTDTQYF
DNA: TGTGCCAGCAGCCAAGCCCTAGCGGTTAGCACAGATACGCAGTATTTT

size: once
length: 14
V: TRBV27
J: TRBJ1-1
D: -
CDR3: CASSYGRRQTEAFF
DNA: TGTGCCAGCAGTTATGGCAGGCGCCAGACTGAAGCTTTCTTT

size: -
length: 16
V: TRBV14
J: TRBJ2-1
D: TRBD1
CDR3: CASSKNTGGANYEQFF
DNA: TGTGCCAGCAGCAAGAACACAGGGGGCGCAAACTATGAGCAGTTCTTC

size: -
length: 15
V: TRBV27
J: TRBJ2-1
D: TRBD2
CDR3: CASRTSGSSYNEQFF
DNA: TGTGCCAGTCGGACTAGCGGGAGCTCCTACAATGAGCAGTTCTTC

size: -
length: 13
V: TRBV7-9
J: TRBJ2-3
D: -
CDR3: CASSPTVTDTQYF
DNA: TGTGCCAGCAGCCCCACTGTCACAGATACGCAGTATTTT

size: -
length: 13
V: TRBV30
J: TRBJ1-2
D: -
CDR3: CAWSGGLNYGYTF
DNA: TGTGCCTGGAGTGGCGGACTTAACTATGGCTACACCTTC